This T cell receptor beta chain stems from a study of cytomegalovirus exposure and HLA in healthy donors. Amplification used 60 Vbeta primers and 13 Jbeta primers. Repertoires were generated with immunoSEQ multiplex PCR, while TCRdb's copy carries only in-frame clones and drops some. The sample records 180,000 or so clones, 70% to 90% being singletons. The source material was PBMCs. This receptor was identified in a man younger than 35 in good health and CMV-seropositive.

CDR3 bases: TGTGCCAGCAGTCAGACTAGCGGGTACACCGGGGAGCTGTTTTTT. This gives the protein CASSQTSGYTGELFF. The chain joins TRBV6-5 to TRBJ2-2; TRBD2 agrees at 10 bases. Per germline, CDR1 MNHEY and CDR2 SVGAGI. Trimming cost V 5 bases and J 3 bases; bases outside gene matches: 3. This CDR3 comprises 15 residues.